Following are 14 T cell receptor beta chains from one sample sequenced in a study of human T cells and chemical hapten exposure. TCRdb recomputed calls from the RACE reads with MiXCR, one row per CDR3 protein. This sample yields approximately 100,000 distinct CDR3 sequences, of which approximately 10% are seen a single time; roughly 3.5% belongs to the top ten. Stated time point: patch test 1, 2 weeks after DPC sensitization. As to treatment: therapeutic diphenylcyclopropenone sensitization with weekly scalp DPC. The material was whole blood, obtained in connection with sensitization to the hapten diphenylcyclopropenone (DPC). Receptors originate from a woman aged 40 to 50 with alopecia areata. Some clones in this sample may be carry-over from other donors' samples.

This clonotype appeared many times. This chain uses TRBV12-3 or TRBV12-4 with TRBJ1-1; 11 bases match TRBD1. The CDR3 sequence is 15 residues long. The ends lost 3 bases at V and 5 bases at J; junction bases unmatched: 5. The CDR3 sequence: CASSFWTGGLTEAFF. In DNA form, the CDR3 reads TGTGCCAGCAGTTTTTGGACAGGGGGCTTAACTGAAGCTTTCTTT.

This clonotype was recorded many times. The V and J genes are TRBV28 and TRBJ1-2; 7 bases are shared with TRBD1. This CDR3 comprises 17 residues. The ends lost 1 base at V and 4 bases at J; junction bases unmatched: 12. Germline CDR1 MDHEN, CDR2 SYDVKM. The CDR3 loop is CASSLYPPRGGGYGYTF. CDR3 coding DNA: TGTGCCAGCAGTTTATACCCCCCCAGGGGGGGAGGCTATGGCTACACCTTC.

This clonotype has more than one count but fewer than ten. This chain uses TRBV20-1 with TRBJ2-7, with 7 bases fitting TRBD1. This CDR3 spans 14 amino acids. From germline, CDR1 is DFQATT and CDR2 SNEGSKA (reference sequence). The trim removed 5 bases at V and 0 bases at J, leaving 7 bases unmatched. DNA of the CDR3: TGCAGTGCTTCTACAGGGGAAAGCTCCTACGAGCAGTACTTC. This gives the protein CSASTGESSYEQYF.

The chain couples TRBV5-6 to TRBJ1-2; D call uncertain. Germline lookup yields CDR1 SGHDT and CDR2 YYEEEE. V dropped 4 bases and J dropped 4 bases, with 17 bases sitting between them. This CDR3 is built from 15 residues. CDR3 DNA: TGTGCCAGCAGCCGGCGGACGAAGGAGGCCTATGGCTACACCTTC. Translated: CASSRRTKEAYGYTF. The variable domain in full, with the rest retrieved from reference TRBV5-6 and TRBJ1-2, is DAGVTQSPTHLIKTRGQQVTLRCSPKSGHDTVSWYQQALGQGPQFIFQYYEEEERQRGNFPDRFSGHQFPNYSSELNVNALLLGDSALYLCASSRRTKEAYGYTFGSGTRLTVV.

Turning to this clonotype: A much bigger clone sits one base away, suggesting this may be a read error. The V gene is TRBV2, the J gene TRBJ2-1, with D perhaps given as TRBD1 or TRBD2 (5 bases each). V was clipped by 7 bases and J by 4 bases, with 17 bases between them. This CDR3 contains 15 residues. CDR1 is SNHLY, CDR2 FYNNEI, per germline. CDR3 protein: CASTEGRRNYNEQFF. The CDR3 region has the DNA TGTGCCAGCACCGAGGGGCGGAGGAATTACAATGAGCAGTTCTTC.

This clonotype has only a few counts. The J gene is TRBJ2-3, the V gene TRBV5-6, with unresolved D. CDR1 is SGHDT and CDR2 is YYEEEE in the germline V gene. V gave up 3 bases and J gave up 6 bases, with 14 bases separating them. This CDR3 is built from 14 residues. The CDR3 nucleotides are TGTGCCAGCAGCTCGGCCCTGATGGGGGATACGCAGTATTTT. Its translation is CASSSALMGDTQYF.

The table lists this clonotype with a few counts. The V call is TRBV7-9, the J call TRBJ2-7, with D uncertain. The ends were cut back, 3 bases at V and 6 bases at J, with 9 bases in the middle. The CDR3 is 12 amino acids. In germline, CDR1 is SEHNR, CDR2 FQNEAQ (reference sequence). CDR3 nucleotides: TGTGCCAGCAGCTTCGTATTACTCGAGCAGTACTTC. Amino acid sequence: CASSFVLLEQYF.

This clonotype qualifies as medium-sized (0.01 to 0.1%). This sequence joins TRBV13 and TRBJ2-1; 10 bases match TRBD2. The CDR3 length is 16 residues. Looked up from germline, CDR1 is PRHDT and CDR2 is FYEKMQ (reference sequence). The trim removed 0 bases at V and 9 bases at J, leaving 8 bases unmatched. The CDR3 reads CASSLGDWTSGSEQFF. For the CDR3, the DNA is TGTGCCAGCAGCTTAGGGGATTGGACTAGCGGCAGTGAGCAGTTCTTC.

The chain combines TRBV10-1 with TRBJ2-2; 8 bases fit TRBD1. V lost 3 bases to trimming and J lost 5 bases; unmatched junction nucleotides: 11. CDR1 is WNHNN, CDR2 SYGVQD, per germline (reference sequence). The CDR3 extends over 17 amino acids. The CDR3 sequence: CASSEPAGQGGTGELFF. The CDR3 bases are TGCGCCAGCAGTGAACCCGCCGGACAGGGCGGGACCGGGGAGCTGTTTTTT.

The chain uses TRBV29-1 and TRBJ2-1; D is unclear. Germline loops: CDR1 SQVTM, CDR2 ANQGSEA. Trimming shortened V by 8 bases and J by 7 bases, and 18 bases separated the two germline ends. There are 13 residues in the CDR3. The CDR3 bases are TGCAGCATGGCCCCCTGGGTAGGAAATGAGCAGTTCTTC. Amino acids: CSMAPWVGNEQFF.

The chain has TRBV6-2 or TRBV6-3 and TRBJ2-1; no reliable D call. The CDR3 has 13 residues. CDR1 is MNHEY, CDR2 SVGEGT, per germline. Trimming took 7 bases from V and 8 from J, leaving 15 bases between them. The chain's CDR3 is CASTPRGRDEQFF. The CDR3, as DNA: TGTGCCAGCACCCCGCGCGGCCGGGATGAGCAGTTCTTC.

There are a few counts of this clonotype. The gene calls are TRBV6-2 or TRBV6-3 and TRBJ2-1; D not resolved. The length of the CDR3 is 14 residues. The germline V gene encodes CDR1 MNHEY and CDR2 SVGEGT. V lost 2 bases to trimming and J lost 0 bases, with 5 bases between them. CDR3 loop: CASSYRSSYNEQFF. The CDR3 DNA is TGTGCCAGCAGTTACAGGTCCTCCTACAATGAGCAGTTCTTC.

The gene calls are TRBV29-1 and TRBJ2-5; no reliable D call. Germline assignment: CDR1 SQVTM and CDR2 ANQGSEA. Trimming took 6 bases from V and 1 from J, leaving 9 bases between them. The CDR3 consists of 12 residues. This CDR3 reads CSVYRAQETQYF. In nucleotides, the CDR3 is TGCAGCGTCTACCGGGCCCAAGAGACCCAGTACTTC.

CDR3 protein: CSARERLAGTNTGELFF. The CDR3 coding sequence is TGCAGTGCTAGAGAGAGGCTAGCGGGGACTAACACCGGGGAGCTGTTTTTT. V gene TRBV20-1 combines with J gene TRBJ2-2, with 9 bases matching TRBD2. The CDR3 loop spans 17 amino acids. The germline V gene has CDR1 DFQATT and CDR2 SNEGSKA (reference sequence). Trimming cost V 0 bases and J 2 bases; bases outside gene matches: 7.